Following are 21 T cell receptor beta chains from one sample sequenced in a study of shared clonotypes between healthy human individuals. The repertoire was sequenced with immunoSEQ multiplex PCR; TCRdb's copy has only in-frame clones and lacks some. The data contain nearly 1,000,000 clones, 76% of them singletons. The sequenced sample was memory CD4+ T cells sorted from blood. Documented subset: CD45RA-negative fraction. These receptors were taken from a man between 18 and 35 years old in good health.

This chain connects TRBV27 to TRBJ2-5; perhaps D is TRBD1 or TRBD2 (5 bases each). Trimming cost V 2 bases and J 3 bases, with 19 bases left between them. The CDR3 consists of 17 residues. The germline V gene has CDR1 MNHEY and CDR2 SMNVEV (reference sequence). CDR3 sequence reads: CASSLSPPFGAEETQYF. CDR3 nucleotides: TGTGCCAGCAGTTTAAGTCCCCCTTTCGGGGCAGAAGAGACCCAGTACTTC.

This chain's CDR3 is CASSSSQGFFNEKLFF. CDR3 coding DNA: TGTGCCAGTAGTAGTTCACAGGGATTCTTTAATGAAAAACTGTTTTTT. The chain carries TRBV19 and TRBJ1-4; perhaps TRBD1 as D (6 bases). V lost 4 bases and J 4 bases, leaving 16 bases between the germline ends. Germline V gives CDR1 LNHDA, CDR2 SQIVND (reference sequence). The CDR3 is 16 residues long.

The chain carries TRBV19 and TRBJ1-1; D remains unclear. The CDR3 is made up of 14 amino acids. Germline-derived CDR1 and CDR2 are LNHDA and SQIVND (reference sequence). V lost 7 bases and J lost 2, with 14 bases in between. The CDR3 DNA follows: TGTGCCAGTACCTACGGACGGGTCAACACTGAAGCTTTCTTT. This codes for CASTYGRVNTEAFF.

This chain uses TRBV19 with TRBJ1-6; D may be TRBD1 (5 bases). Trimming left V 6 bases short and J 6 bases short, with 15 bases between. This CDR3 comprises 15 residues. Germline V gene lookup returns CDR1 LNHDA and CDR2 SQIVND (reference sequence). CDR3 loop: CASRDTAVFNSPLHF. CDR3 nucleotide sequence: TGTGCCAGTAGGGACACGGCGGTCTTTAATTCACCCCTCCACTTT.

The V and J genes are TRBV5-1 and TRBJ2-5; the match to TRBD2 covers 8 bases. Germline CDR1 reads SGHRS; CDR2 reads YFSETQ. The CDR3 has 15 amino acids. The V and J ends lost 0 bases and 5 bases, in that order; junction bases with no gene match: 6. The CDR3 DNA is TGCGCCAGCAGCTTGGACCCGGGGGGGGCTGAGACCCAGTACTTC. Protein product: CASSLDPGGAETQYF.

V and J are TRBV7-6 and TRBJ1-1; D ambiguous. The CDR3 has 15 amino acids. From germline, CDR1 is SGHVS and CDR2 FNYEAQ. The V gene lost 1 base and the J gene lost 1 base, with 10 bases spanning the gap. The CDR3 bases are TGTGCCAGCAGCTTAGACCTCGAGAAGAACACTGAAGCTTTCTTT. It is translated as CASSLDLEKNTEAFF.

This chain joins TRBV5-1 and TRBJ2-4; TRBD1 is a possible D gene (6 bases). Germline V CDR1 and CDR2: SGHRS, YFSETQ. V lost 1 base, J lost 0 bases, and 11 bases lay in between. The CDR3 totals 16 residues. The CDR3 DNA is TGCGCCAGCAGCTTGCCCGGACAGCGAGCCAAAAACATTCAGTACTTC. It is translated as CASSLPGQRAKNIQYF.

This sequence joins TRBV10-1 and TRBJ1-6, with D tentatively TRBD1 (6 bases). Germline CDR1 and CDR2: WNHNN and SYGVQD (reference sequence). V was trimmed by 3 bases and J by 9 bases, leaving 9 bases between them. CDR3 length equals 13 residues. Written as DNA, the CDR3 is TGCGCCAGCAGTGATGACAGGACTTCACCCCTCCACTTT. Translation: CASSDDRTSPLHF.

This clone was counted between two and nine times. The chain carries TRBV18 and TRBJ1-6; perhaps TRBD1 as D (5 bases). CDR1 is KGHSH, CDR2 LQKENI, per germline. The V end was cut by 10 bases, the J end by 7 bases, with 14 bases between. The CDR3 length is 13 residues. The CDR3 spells CATAEGRNSPLHF. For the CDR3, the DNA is TGTGCCACCGCGGAGGGGCGGAATTCACCCCTCCACTTT.

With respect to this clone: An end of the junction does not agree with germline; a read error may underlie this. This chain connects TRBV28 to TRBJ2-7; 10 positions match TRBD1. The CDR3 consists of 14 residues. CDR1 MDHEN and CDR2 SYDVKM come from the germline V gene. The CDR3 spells CASRTTFTGTGVNF. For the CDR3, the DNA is TGTGCCAGCAGGACGACATTTACCGGGACAGGGGTCAACTTC.

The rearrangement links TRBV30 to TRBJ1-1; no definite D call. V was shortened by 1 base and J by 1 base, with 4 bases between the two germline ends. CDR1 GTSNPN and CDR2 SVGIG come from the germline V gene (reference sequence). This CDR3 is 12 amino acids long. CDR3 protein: CAWSASNTEAFF. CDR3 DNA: TGTGCCTGGAGTGCATCGAACACTGAAGCTTTCTTT. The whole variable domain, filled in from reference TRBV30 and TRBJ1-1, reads SQTIHQWPATLVQPVGSPLSLECTVEGTSNPNLYWYRQAAGRGLQLLFYSVGIGQISSEVPQNLSASRPQDRQFILSSKKLLLSDSGFYLCAWSASNTEAFFGQGTRLTVV.

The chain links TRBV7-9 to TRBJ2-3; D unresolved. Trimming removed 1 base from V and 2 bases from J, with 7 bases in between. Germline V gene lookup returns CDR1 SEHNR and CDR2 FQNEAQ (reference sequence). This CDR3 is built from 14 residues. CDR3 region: CASSLVTYTDTQYF. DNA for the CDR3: TGTGCCAGCAGCTTAGTGACTTACACAGATACGCAGTATTTT.

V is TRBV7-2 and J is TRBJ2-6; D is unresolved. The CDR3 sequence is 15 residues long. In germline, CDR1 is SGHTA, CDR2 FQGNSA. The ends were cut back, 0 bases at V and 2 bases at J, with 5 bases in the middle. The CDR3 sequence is CASSLAATGANVLTF. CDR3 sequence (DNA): TGTGCCAGCAGCTTAGCGGCTACTGGGGCCAACGTCCTGACTTTC.

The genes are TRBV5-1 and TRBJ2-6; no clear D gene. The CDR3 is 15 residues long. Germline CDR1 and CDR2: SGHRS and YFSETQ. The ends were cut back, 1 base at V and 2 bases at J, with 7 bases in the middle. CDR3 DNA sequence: TGCGCCAGCAGCTTGCAAGGTCCTGGGGCCAACGTCCTGACTTTC. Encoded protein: CASSLQGPGANVLTF. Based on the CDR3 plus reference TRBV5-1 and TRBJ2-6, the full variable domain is KAGVTQTPRYLIKTRGQQVTLSCSPISGHRSVSWYQQTPGQGLQFLFEYFSETQRNKGNFPGRFSGRQFSNSRSEMNVSTLELGDSALYLCASSLQGPGANVLTFGAGSRLTVL.

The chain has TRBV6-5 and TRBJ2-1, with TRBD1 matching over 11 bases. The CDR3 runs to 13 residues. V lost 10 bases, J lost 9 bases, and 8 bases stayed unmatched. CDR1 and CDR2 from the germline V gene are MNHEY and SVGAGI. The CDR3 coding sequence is TGTGCCACTACAGGACAGGGGGCTGGTGAGCAGTTCTTC. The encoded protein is CATTGQGAGEQFF.

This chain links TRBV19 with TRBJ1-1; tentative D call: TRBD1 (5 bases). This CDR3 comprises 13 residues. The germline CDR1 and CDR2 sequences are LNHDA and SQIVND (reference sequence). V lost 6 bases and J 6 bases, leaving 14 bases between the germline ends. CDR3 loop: CASRRGLYAEAFF. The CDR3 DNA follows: TGTGCCAGTAGGAGGGGATTGTACGCTGAAGCTTTCTTT.

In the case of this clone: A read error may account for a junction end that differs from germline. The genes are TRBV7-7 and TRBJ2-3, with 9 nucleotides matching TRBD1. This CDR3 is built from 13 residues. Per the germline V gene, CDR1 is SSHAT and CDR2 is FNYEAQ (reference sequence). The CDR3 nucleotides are TGTGCTAGCAGCCCAGACAGGGGGGCTACGCAGTATTTT. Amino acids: CASSPDRGATQYF.

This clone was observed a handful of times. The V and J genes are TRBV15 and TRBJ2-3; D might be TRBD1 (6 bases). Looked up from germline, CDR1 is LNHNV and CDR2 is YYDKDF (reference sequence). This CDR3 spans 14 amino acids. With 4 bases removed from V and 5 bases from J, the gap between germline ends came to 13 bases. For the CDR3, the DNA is TGTGCCACCAGCATAGGGACACAAGGAGATACGCAGTATTTT. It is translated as CATSIGTQGDTQYF.

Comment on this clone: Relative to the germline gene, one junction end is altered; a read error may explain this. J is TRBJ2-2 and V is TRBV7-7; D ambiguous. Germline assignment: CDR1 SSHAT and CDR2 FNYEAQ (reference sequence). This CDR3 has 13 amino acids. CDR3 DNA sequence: TGTGCTAGCAGCCCAAGAGAGGCCGGGGAGCTGTTTTTT. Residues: CASSPREAGELFF. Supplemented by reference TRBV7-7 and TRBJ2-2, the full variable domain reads GAGVSQSPRYKVTKRGQDVTLRCDPISSHATLYWYQQALGQGPEFLTYFNYEAQPDKSGLPSDRFSAERPEGSISTLTIQRTEQRDSAMYRCASSPREAGELFFGEGSRLTVL.

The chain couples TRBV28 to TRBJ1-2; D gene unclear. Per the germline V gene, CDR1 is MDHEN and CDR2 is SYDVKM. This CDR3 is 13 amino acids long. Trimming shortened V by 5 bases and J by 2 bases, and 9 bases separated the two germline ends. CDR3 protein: CASSLSKNYGYTF. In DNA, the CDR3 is TGTGCCAGCAGTCTTAGTAAGAACTATGGCTACACCTTC.

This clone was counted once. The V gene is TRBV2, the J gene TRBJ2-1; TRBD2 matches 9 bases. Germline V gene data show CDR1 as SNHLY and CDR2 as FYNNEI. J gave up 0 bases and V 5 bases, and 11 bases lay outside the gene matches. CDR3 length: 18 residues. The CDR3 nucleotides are TGTGCCAGCAGTAAAACGGGTCTAGCGGGGCGCTCCTACAATGAGCAGTTCTTC. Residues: CASSKTGLAGRSYNEQFF.